The 21 T cell receptor beta chains below were found in one sample sequenced in a study of T cells in Graves' hyperthyroidism and ophthalmopathy. The source material, RNA transcripts, was used to amplify TCR beta CDR3 regions. With the HTBI primer set, the TCR CDR3 went through a first round of RT-PCR. TCRdb reprocessed the multiplex PCR reads via MiXCR and lists one record per CDR3 protein. Of around 500,000 distinct CDR3 sequences in the sample, about 15% were seen once. The sample taken for sequencing was blood. These receptors originate from a woman aged 40 to 49 with Graves' hyperthyroidism.

This chain joins TRBV6-5 and TRBJ1-1; possible D gene TRBD1, 5 bases. Germline V gene lookup returns CDR1 MNHEY and CDR2 SVGAGI. The CDR3 sequence is 15 residues long. V was cut by 2 bases and J by 2 bases, with 12 bases left in between. The DNA of the CDR3 is TGTGCCAGCAGTTACGAAAGGGGAGGAAACACTGAAGCTTTCTTT. Residues: CASSYERGGNTEAFF.

This chain uses TRBV19 with TRBJ2-3; D perhaps matches TRBD1 (5 bases). CDR3 length: 14 amino acids. Per germline, CDR1 LNHDA and CDR2 SQIVND (reference sequence). The V end was cut by 7 bases, the J end by 1 base, with 12 bases between. In DNA, the CDR3 is TGTGCCAGTACCACAGGACCGCGCACAGATACGCAGTATTTT. It translates to CASTTGPRTDTQYF.

In this sample, this clonotype turned up many times. The rearrangement links TRBV28 to TRBJ1-1; possible D gene TRBD1, 5 bases. V lost 1 base, J lost 4 bases, and 13 bases lay in between. CDR3 length: 15 amino acids. Germline-derived CDR1 and CDR2 are MDHEN and SYDVKM. This CDR3 reads CASSLLQGGGTEAFF. The DNA for the CDR3 is TGTGCCAGCAGTTTATTGCAGGGCGGGGGCACTGAAGCTTTCTTT.

The J gene is TRBJ2-5, the V gene TRBV19, with D possibly TRBD1 on 6 matching bases. The germline V gene has CDR1 LNHDA and CDR2 SQIVND (reference sequence). The germline V and J ends were trimmed by 3 bases and 11 bases, with 16 bases remaining between them. CDR3 length: 13 amino acids. The CDR3 is CASSITLQDSQYF. CDR3 coding DNA: TGTGCCAGTAGTATTACCCTTCAGGACAGTCAGTACTTC.

There are many counts of this clonotype. The rearrangement uses TRBV30 and TRBJ1-4; no definite D call. Per germline, CDR1 GTSNPN and CDR2 SVGIG (reference sequence). The CDR3 has 15 residues. The V gene lost 4 bases and the J gene lost 3 bases, with 15 bases spanning the gap. The DNA for the CDR3 is TGTGCCTGGAAAAGGTCCCGAGAACCTAATGAAAAACTGTTTTTT. Encoded protein: CAWKRSREPNEKLFF.

This rearrangement joins TRBV30 to TRBJ1-2; TRBD1 is a possible D gene (5 bases). CDR1 GTSNPN and CDR2 SVGIG come from the germline V gene (reference sequence). The CDR3 covers 12 residues. Trimming shortened V by 8 bases and J by 2 bases, and 12 bases separated the two germline ends. The CDR3 reads CARSGGNYGYTF. The CDR3 nucleotides are TGTGCCAGAAGTGGGGGGAACTATGGCTACACCTTC.

This clonotype was detected ten times or more. The V call is TRBV7-2, the J call TRBJ1-4, with a possible D match to TRBD1 (5 bases). Trimming cost V 5 bases and J 7 bases, with 17 bases left between them. The V gene's germline CDR1 is SGHTA and CDR2 FQGNSA. This CDR3 spans 15 amino acids. The CDR3 DNA follows: TGTGCCAGCAGCAAAACAGGCGGCGGAGTTGAAAAACTGTTTTTT. It translates to CASSKTGGGVEKLFF.

This clonotype was picked up many times. The chain recombines TRBV13 with TRBJ2-4; D is unresolved. Trimming removed 1 base at V and 6 bases at J, with 10 bases between. This CDR3 contains 14 residues. CDR1 is PRHDT, CDR2 FYEKMQ, per germline (reference sequence). The CDR3 nucleotides read TGTGCCAGCAGCTTAGAGCAGGCTCGAAACATTCAGTACTTC. Protein sequence: CASSLEQARNIQYF.

Of note for this clonotype: The germline gene is not matched at one end of the junction; a read error may be the cause. The CDR3 sequence: CAGSRVGQGIGEKLFF. The DNA for the CDR3 is TGTGCCGGCAGTCGCGTGGGACAGGGCATAGGCGAAAAACTGTTTTTT. This sequence joins TRBV12-3 or TRBV12-4 and TRBJ1-4; 9 bases are a match to TRBD1. The CDR3 runs to 16 residues.

This clonotype came up many times. The genes are TRBV5-1 and TRBJ2-3; 9 bases fit TRBD2. The CDR3 spans 16 residues. J lost 1 base, V lost 0 bases, and 3 bases had no gene match. Looked up from germline, CDR1 is SGHRS and CDR2 is YFSETQ. CDR3 sequence: CASSLGAGGGTDTQYF. DNA for the CDR3: TGCGCCAGCAGCTTGGGAGCGGGAGGAGGCACAGATACGCAGTATTTT.

This clonotype was picked up many times. This rearrangement joins TRBV18 to TRBJ2-3, with 10 bases that match TRBD1. After removal of 1 base from V and 1 base from J, the junction contained 2 bases not matched to a gene. In germline, CDR1 is KGHSH, CDR2 LQKENI. The CDR3 has 16 residues. CDR3: CASSPRGTGGTDTQYF. For the CDR3, the DNA is TGTGCCAGCTCACCACGGGGGACAGGGGGCACAGATACGCAGTATTTT.

This clonotype was seen repeatedly, ten times or more. The rearrangement joins TRBV27 to TRBJ2-7; the D gene is possibly TRBD2 (5 bases). The germline gives CDR1 MNHEY, CDR2 SMNVEV (reference sequence). Trimming left V 0 bases short and J 4 bases short, with 13 bases between. The CDR3 is 15 amino acids. CDR3 DNA: TGTGCCAGCAGTTTATCGTCCGGGATCGGTTACGAGCAGTACTTC. This encodes CASSLSSGIGYEQYF.

The chain has TRBV24-1 and TRBJ2-1; 9 bases agree with TRBD1. After removal of 1 base from V and 2 bases from J, the junction contained 5 bases not matched to a gene. Germline V gene lookup returns CDR1 KGHDR and CDR2 SFDVKD. The CDR3 has 17 amino acids. This CDR3 is CATSDFTRTGAYNEQFF. CDR3 coding DNA: TGTGCCACCAGTGATTTCACACGGACAGGGGCCTACAATGAGCAGTTCTTC.

The chain combines TRBV6-1 with TRBJ1-4, with D maybe TRBD1 (6 bases). V shed 6 bases and J shed 8 bases, with 16 bases lying between them. Germline assignment: CDR1 MNHNS and CDR2 SASEGT. This CDR3 is 14 amino acids long. CDR3 sequence (DNA): TGTGCCAGCAGCCCTTGGACAGATGGAGAAAAACTGTTTTTT. It yields the protein CASSPWTDGEKLFF.

This clonotype was picked up many times. The chain joins TRBV30 to TRBJ1-1; TRBD1 is a possible D gene (5 bases). CDR1 is GTSNPN and CDR2 is SVGIG in the germline V gene (reference sequence). Between the trimmed V and J ends, which lost 1 base and 3 bases, there was a span of 9 bases. The CDR3 length is 13 residues. CDR3 loop: CAWSGQGYTEAFF. The CDR3 nucleotides read TGTGCCTGGAGTGGGCAGGGCTACACTGAAGCTTTCTTT. Together with reference TRBV30 and TRBJ1-1, the CDR3 gives the full variable domain: SQTIHQWPATLVQPVGSPLSLECTVEGTSNPNLYWYRQAAGRGLQLLFYSVGIGQISSEVPQNLSASRPQDRQFILSSKKLLLSDSGFYLCAWSGQGYTEAFFGQGTRLTVV.

Concerning this clonotype: A read error may account for a junction end that differs from germline. The genes are TRBV7-7 and TRBJ2-7; possibly TRBD1 for D (6 bases). The CDR3 is 14 residues long. The germline gives CDR1 SSHAT, CDR2 FNYEAQ (reference sequence). The DNA for the CDR3 is TGTGCTAGCAGCCCCGGGACATCCTCCTACGGGCAGTACTTC. It specifies CASSPGTSSYGQYF.

V usage is TRBV20-1 and J usage is TRBJ2-1; 9 nucleotides line up with TRBD2. CDR1 and CDR2 (germline): DFQATT, SNEGSKA (reference sequence). The CDR3 length is 15 residues. Trimming at V came to 2 bases and at J to 9 bases, leaving 11 bases not matched to a gene. This CDR3 is CSARTPSGIIGEQFF. The CDR3 DNA reads as TGCAGTGCTAGAACCCCTAGCGGGATTATAGGTGAGCAGTTCTTC.

The chain joins TRBV19 to TRBJ2-5; 7 bases are shared with TRBD1. CDR1 and CDR2 from the germline V gene are LNHDA and SQIVND (reference sequence). With V trimmed by 6 bases and J by 1 base, 8 bases remained unmatched. The CDR3 is 15 amino acids. CDR3 loop: CASSLGTATQETQYF. The CDR3 DNA reads as TGTGCCAGTAGCTTAGGGACAGCTACCCAAGAGACCCAGTACTTC.

This clonotype was counted only a few times. The chain employs TRBV15 and TRBJ2-5; 8 bases align to TRBD1. The CDR3 runs 16 residues. The V gene end was trimmed by 4 bases and the J gene end by 2 bases; junction bases not matched to a gene: 9. Germline-derived CDR1 and CDR2 are LNHNV and YYDKDF (reference sequence). The CDR3 DNA is TGTGCCACCAGCAACCGGGACAGGAACTTACAAGAGACCCAGTACTTC. The encoded protein is CATSNRDRNLQETQYF.

Comments on this clonotype: One base away lies a much larger clone, so this may be a sequencing read error. The chain recombines TRBV20-1 with TRBJ2-1; perhaps TRBD1 as D (5 bases). The end of the DNA fits TRBJ2-7 better, so the J call may be wrong. This CDR3 has 16 residues. Germline V gene data show CDR1 as DFQATT and CDR2 as SNEGSKA (reference sequence). This chain's CDR3 is CSARDRQGRRYDEQYF. The CDR3 region has the DNA TGCAGTGCTAGAGATCGGCAGGGTCGGCGTTACGATGAGCAGTACTTC.

The gene calls are TRBV6-5 and TRBJ1-1; D ambiguous. Per the germline V gene, CDR1 is MNHEY and CDR2 is SVGAGI. The V end was cut by 2 bases, the J end by 0 bases, with 4 bases between. This CDR3 comprises 13 residues. The CDR3 sequence is CASSYEMNTEAFF. DNA for the CDR3: TGTGCCAGCAGTTACGAGATGAACACTGAAGCTTTCTTT.